These 13 T cell receptor beta chains came from one sample sequenced in a study of tumor-infiltrating lymphocytes in primary liver carcinoma. Without any cell sorting, roughly 20-33 mg of bulk tissue yielded co-extracted RNA and DNA. TCR beta cDNA came from around 500 ng total RNA, primed with a constant-region primer. Generation of the TCR beta libraries relied on three nested multiplex PCR rounds using slightly modified ARM-PCR. The first two PCR rounds used TRBV1-TRBV30 primers with a Cbeta primer, approximately 10 cycles each. TCRdb called the multiplex PCR reads again in MiXCR, with one record for every CDR3 protein. The sample contains about 60,000 distinct CDR3 sequences, about 71% of which appear only once. Material: liver tumor tissue from sampling region 4. As for subset: tumor region T4, right-lateral pole. These receptors all stem from a middle-aged man with primary liver carcinoma and hepatitis B virus infection.

Comment on this clonotype: The CDR3 does not end in the conserved phenylalanine or tryptophan, so this is likely a read error. The chain joins TRBV10-3 to TRBJ2-7; D unclear. Germline V CDR1 and CDR2: ENHRY, SYGVKD. The CDR3 is made up of 12 amino acids. CDR3 coding DNA: TGTGCCGTCAGTGAAGCCGGGCAAGAACAGTACTTA. This translates into CAVSEAGQEQYL.

Points on this clonotype: The CDR3 carries no conserved terminal phenylalanine or tryptophan, so it likely arises from a read error. The gene calls are TRBV11-1 and TRBJ2-1, with a tentative D call TRBD2 (6 bases). Germline assignment: CDR1 SGHAT and CDR2 FQDESV (reference sequence). The CDR3 totals 19 residues. The CDR3 reads CVSSTGGTVKSPFWNEQFL. CDR3 in DNA: TGTGTCAGCAGCACAGGCGGGACTGTCAAATCTCCTTTTTGGAATGAGCAGTTCTTA.

As regards this clonotype: The junction differs from germline at one of its ends, possibly a read error. In DNA form, the CDR3 reads TGTGCCGGCAGCTTAGGAGGGTTCCCTAATGAAAAACTGTTTTTT. Amino acids: CAGSLGGFPNEKLFF. This chain links TRBV11-2 with TRBJ1-4; D gene unclear. CDR1 and CDR2 (germline): SGHAT, FQNNGV. The CDR3 contains 15 residues.

About this clonotype itself: At one of its ends the junction is not consistent with the germline gene, which may arise from a read error. J is TRBJ2-4 and V is TRBV11-1; 10 bases map to TRBD2. Germline-derived CDR1 and CDR2 are SGHAT and FQDESV (reference sequence). The CDR3 has 17 residues. The CDR3 sequence is CASSFPGTSATKNIQYF. In DNA, the CDR3 is TGCGCCAGTAGCTTTCCCGGGACTAGCGCGACCAAAAACATTCAGTACTTC.

The J gene is TRBJ1-1, the V gene TRBV10-1; no clear D. Germline V lookup: CDR1 WNHNN, CDR2 SYGVQD (reference sequence). The CDR3 is 16 amino acids. The CDR3 DNA follows: TGCTTACCAGCAGTGAGGACTTTAGGAACCTTCACTGAAGCTTTCTTT. Its translation is CLPAVRTLGTFTEAFF.

To note about this clonotype: One end of the junction does not line up with germline, which may come from a read error. This chain joins TRBV11-2 and TRBJ2-3; D call uncertain. CDR3 length equals 12 residues. Germline CDR1 reads SGHAT; CDR2 reads FQNNGV. The CDR3 DNA reads TGTGCCGGCAGCAAATCCAGAGATACACAGTATTTT. It codes for CAGSKSRDTQYF. The full variable domain, rest sourced from reference TRBV11-2 and TRBJ2-3, is EAGVAQSPRYKIIEKRQSVAFWCNPISGHATLYWYQQILGQGPKLLIQFQNNGVVDDSQLPKDRFSAERLKGVDSTLKIQPAKLEDSAVYLCAGSKSRDTQYFGPGTRLTVL.

The J gene is TRBJ2-5, the V gene TRBV11-2, with 7 nucleotides matching TRBD2. Trimming at V came to 7 bases and at J to 4 bases, leaving 12 bases not matched to a gene. The CDR3 consists of 15 residues. Germline V gene data show CDR1 as SGHAT and CDR2 as FQNNGV. The CDR3 DNA follows: TGTGCCAGCATCGGGGGGAGCTCCGGAGCAGAGACCCAGTACTTC. This encodes CASIGGSSGAETQYF.

In regard to this clonotype: Possible read error: a much larger clone is one base away. The rearrangement joins TRBV28 to TRBJ2-5, with D unresolved. The CDR3 runs to 11 residues. Germline V gene sequence: CDR1 MDHEN, CDR2 SYDVKM. V lost 5 bases to trimming and J lost 5 bases, with 6 bases between them. The CDR3 DNA follows: TGTGCCAGCAGTGATCCCGAGACCCAGTACTTC. As protein: CASSDPETQYF.

This clonotype was recorded at least ten times. The chain uses TRBV28 and TRBJ2-7; 11 bases are a match to TRBD2. Losses at the gene ends were 3 bases for V and 3 bases for J; bases not matched to a gene: 1. The CDR3 sequence is 14 residues long. Germline loops: CDR1 MDHEN, CDR2 SYDVKM. CDR3 coding DNA: TGTGCCAGCAGTTTTCTAGCGGGGGGCTACGAGCAGTACTTC. Protein: CASSFLAGGYEQYF.

To note about this clonotype: Germline is not matched at one junction end, which may reflect a read error. The CDR3 sequence is CASSLIPSSYSEQFF. The CDR3 coding sequence is TGTGCCAGCAGTTTAATCCCGAGCTCCTACAGTGAGCAATTCTTC. This chain links TRBV6-2 or TRBV6-3 with TRBJ2-1; D not resolved. The CDR3 contains 15 residues. Germline V gene sequence: CDR1 MNHEY, CDR2 SVGEGT.

About this clonotype itself: This CDR3 fails to terminate in the conserved phenylalanine or tryptophan, so it likely reflects a read error. The chain uses TRBV12-3 or TRBV12-4 and TRBJ1-1; D gene unclear. The CDR3 has 14 residues. The germline V and J ends were trimmed by 10 bases and 5 bases, with 20 bases remaining between them. CDR3 in amino acids: CAIRTSALGTEAFL. The CDR3 nucleotides read TGTGCCATCAGGACCTCCGCTTTAGGGACTGAAGCTTTCTTA.

By proportion, this clonotype is medium-sized. The V gene is TRBV11-2, the J gene TRBJ2-2; D ambiguous. CDR1 and CDR2 (germline): SGHAT, FQNNGV. The V and J ends lost 2 bases and 3 bases respectively, with 4 bases between them. CDR3 size: 13 residues. As DNA, the CDR3 is TGTGCCAGCAGCTTACAGTACACCGGGGAGCTGTTTTTT. This sequence encodes CASSLQYTGELFF.

The genes are TRBV19 and TRBJ2-1; 8 bases are shared with TRBD2. The trim removed 5 bases at V and 4 bases at J, leaving 13 bases unmatched. The CDR3 loop spans 17 amino acids. The germline V gene encodes CDR1 LNHDA and CDR2 SQIVND (reference sequence). CDR3 region: CASSAVFGAGVYNEQFF. CDR3 DNA sequence: TGTGCCAGTAGTGCGGTCTTTGGAGCGGGAGTGTACAATGAGCAGTTCTTC.